This TCR beta chain is drawn from a study of shared clonotypes between healthy human individuals. Notes on the study in general: It was the few donors that limited the genetic and exposure-history diversity represented.

This CDR3 region has 18 residues. With 1 base clipped from V and 5 bases from J, the junction kept 13 bases outside the gene matches. Looked up from germline, CDR1 is SGHTA and CDR2 is FQGNSA. DNA at about 190 ng, some 31,000 T cell genomes, went into sorted-subset replicate PCRs. Original data processing: ImmunoSEQ gave junction-only sequences without quality scores, so filtering differed. The table came from immunoSEQ multiplex PCR; TCRdb's copy has only in-frame clones and leaves some out. That table furnishes V, J and clone size, whereas the DNA furnished D and trimming. The profile shows under 2,000,000 clones, approximately 95% of them singletons. Concerning this clone: The antigen remains unidentified.

Positive CCR7 selection of CD45RO-negative cells yielded the naive CD8 cells, and terminally differentiated effector memory CD45RA+ cells were excluded. The donors, healthy adults who were HIV-negative, had experienced no recent acute infections or vaccinations. The chain recombines TRBV7-2 with TRBJ2-3; 9 positions agree with TRBD2. The receptor comes from a young man in good health. Sequencing used naive CD8+ T cells sorted from blood. The CDR3 sequence is CASSLVGSAGGPEDTQYF. In nucleotides, the CDR3 is TGTGCCAGCAGCTTAGTGGGATCGGCGGGAGGGCCAGAAGATACGCAGTATTTT. Complete variable domain (other parts from reference TRBV7-2 and TRBJ2-3): GAGVSQSPSNKVTEKGKDVELRCDPISGHTALYWYRQSLGQGLEFLIYFQGNSAPDKSGLPSDRFSAERTGGSVSTLTIQRTQQEDSAVYLCASSLVGSAGGPEDTQYFGPGTRLTVL.